A selection of T cell receptor beta chains follows, all from one sample in a study of post-analysis software for immune sequencing data. TCRdb re-called the PCR reads through MiXCR, storing one row per CDR3 protein. The profile covers roughly 870,000 distinct CDR3 sequences, with approximately 53% appearing a single time and 4.6% taken by the ten largest. The sequencing input was blood. These receptors were taken from a girl under 18 with multiple sclerosis. Both conserved end residues are part of each CDR3. The D gene is left open where the match is weak. Some rows have no size entry. The others give once, few or many, or a class for an expanded clone.

CDR3 DNA	CDR3 protein	clone size	J gene	V gene	CDR3 length	D gene
TGCAGTGCGCAACTAGCGGGGCGACACAATGAGCAGTTCTTC	CSAQLAGRHNEQFF	NA	TRBJ2-1	TRBV20-1	14	TRBD2
TGTGCCGGCAGCCAAGAGGGAGCGGGGGGTTTTCAAGAGACCCAGTACTTC	CAGSQEGAGGFQETQYF	NA	TRBJ2-5	TRBV4-2	17	TRBD2
TGCAGTGCTTCAAGGTCCCCTTACACAGATACGCAGTATTTT	CSASRSPYTDTQYF	NA	TRBJ2-3	TRBV20-1	14	NA
TGCAGCGTTGGGAGGGTTTTGACGGATACGCAGTATTTT	CSVGRVLTDTQYF	NA	TRBJ2-3	TRBV29-1	13	NA
TGCAGTGCCCCGACTGACAGGTGGAACACTGAAGCTTTCTTT	CSAPTDRWNTEAFF	NA	TRBJ1-1	TRBV20-1	14	NA
TGCAGTGCTAGAGACGACTCGGGACTAGCAGTTTACAATGAGCAGTTCTTC	CSARDDSGLAVYNEQFF	NA	TRBJ2-1	TRBV20-1	17	TRBD2
TGCGCCAGCAGCTCGGGGGCGGGAGGGGGAAACAATGAGCAGTACTTC	CASSSGAGGGNNEQYF	NA	TRBJ2-5	TRBV5-1	16	TRBD2
TGTGCCAGCAGCCAAGTTCGTGGGGTAGGAACTGAAGCTTTCTTT	CASSQVRGVGTEAFF	NA	TRBJ1-1	TRBV4-2	15	NA
TGCAGTGCTAGAGGAAGGACGAACACAGATACGCAGTATTTT	CSARGRTNTDTQYF	NA	TRBJ2-3	TRBV20-1	14	NA
TGCAGCGTTGAAGGGTCGACTAGCGGGGTTAAGTACAATGAGCAGTACTTC	CSVEGSTSGVKYNEQYF	NA	TRBJ2-5	TRBV29-1	17	TRBD2
TGCGCCAGCAGCCAAGAGGGGACTAGCGTCGAGACCCAGTACTTC	CASSQEGTSVETQYF	NA	TRBJ2-5	TRBV4-1	15	TRBD2
TGTGCCAGCAGCCTATGGGGAGGGCAGGGGAGAGAAGGCTACACCTTC	CASSLWGGQGREGYTF	NA	TRBJ1-2	TRBV12-3/TRBV12-4	16	NA
TGCAGTGCTAGAGGCGGGAGTGTAAATCAGCCCCAGCATTTT	CSARGGSVNQPQHF	few	TRBJ1-5	TRBV20-1	14	NA
TGTGCCAGCAGCCAAGAGACCAGGACGAGCGGGCTTGAGCAGTTCTTC	CASSQETRTSGLEQFF	NA	TRBJ2-1	TRBV4-2	16	NA
TGTGCCAGCAGTTGGCCAGGACAGGGGTTCTACGAGCAGTACTTC	CASSWPGQGFYEQYF	NA	TRBJ2-7	TRBV6-6	15	TRBD1
TGTGCCAGCAGCCAGACAGGGGGCAGGGAGACCCAGTACTTC	CASSQTGGRETQYF	NA	TRBJ2-5	TRBV5-5	14	TRBD1
TGTGCCAGCAGCTTTGCGGGACAGGGCCAAGAGACCCAGTACTTC	CASSFAGQGQETQYF	NA	TRBJ2-5	TRBV7-9	15	TRBD1
TGCAGTGCTGTAAATTCGGGACAGGGGAACTACGAGCAGTACTTC	CSAVNSGQGNYEQYF	NA	TRBJ2-7	TRBV20-1	15	TRBD1
TGTGCCAGTAGGCCGACAGGGGGGGAAGACGAGCAGTACTTC	CASRPTGGEDEQYF	NA	TRBJ2-7	TRBV19	14	TRBD1
TGTGCCAGCAGTGCCGACGTTGTTGGCTACACCTTC	CASSADVVGYTF	NA	TRBJ1-2	TRBV6-5	12	NA
TGTGCCAGCAGGAACGGACTAGCGGGAGAAATTTACGAGCAGTACTTC	CASRNGLAGEIYEQYF	few	TRBJ2-7	TRBV7-9	16	TRBD2
TGCAGCGTTATTTACGGGAGATCCTACGAGCAGTACTTC	CSVIYGRSYEQYF	few	TRBJ2-7	TRBV29-1	13	NA